The 6 T cell receptor beta chains reported below all come from one sample, sequenced in a study of regulatory T cells in long-lasting Graves disease. Researchers made TCR beta libraries by using iRepertoire HTBI primers and running Arm-PCR on CDR3 regions. TCRdb re-called the multiplex PCR reads through MiXCR, storing one row per CDR3 protein. The data show 300,000 to 500,000 distinct CDR3 sequences, with less than 25% seen just once and 20% held by the top ten. Described time point: persistent/refractory GD, antithyroid drugs over 5 years with positive TRAb. The authors made the TCR library using RNA they extracted from PBMCs. Sequenced here: peripheral blood mononuclear cells (PBMCs), sampled when the disease was refractory, from a patient treated with antithyroid drugs. These receptor sequences come from a female donor with Graves disease.

V is TRBV29-1 and J is TRBJ2-2, with TRBD2 as a possible D gene (6 bases). Trimming shortened V by 7 bases and J by 4 bases, and 13 bases separated the two germline ends. From germline, CDR1 is SQVTM and CDR2 ANQGSEA. The CDR3 spans 13 residues. The CDR3 loop reads CSATGGFTGELFF. CDR3 DNA sequence: TGCAGCGCGACCGGGGGATTCACCGGGGAGCTGTTTTTT.

A word on this clonotype: A read error may produce the germline difference seen at one junction end. V is TRBV4-3 and J is TRBJ2-2; D gene ambiguous. Per germline, CDR1 LGHNA and CDR2 YSLEER. The CDR3 sequence is 12 residues long. The CDR3 spells CASGQTAGELFF. In DNA, the CDR3 is TGCGCCAGCGGCCAAACGGCCGGGGAGCTGTTTTTT.

This clonotype was counted only a few times. The chain recombines TRBV9 with TRBJ1-2, with D possibly matching TRBD1 (5 bases). The CDR3 runs 14 residues. Germline loops: CDR1 SGDLS, CDR2 YYNGEE. Trimming took 0 bases from V and 7 from J, leaving 13 bases between them. The DNA for the CDR3 is TGTGCCAGCAGCGTAGAGTCAGGGATACGTGGCTACACCTTC. Translated: CASSVESGIRGYTF.

The table lists this clonotype with many counts. One junction end does not reproduce the germline sequence, and a read error may be involved. This chain links TRBV5-1 with TRBJ2-7, with D tentatively TRBD2 (5 bases). This CDR3 comprises 12 residues. From germline, CDR1 is SGHRS and CDR2 YFSETQ. CDR3 residues: CASSLVGDEQYF. CDR3 nucleotides: TGTGCCAGCAGTTTAGTCGGGGACGAGCAGTACTTC.

The chain combines TRBV7-2 with TRBJ1-1; a weak D match, TRBD1 (6 bases). CDR3 length equals 17 residues. Trimming shortened V by 2 bases and J by 5 bases, and 21 bases separated the two germline ends. Per the germline V gene, CDR1 is SGHTA and CDR2 is FQGNSA. The CDR3 region has the DNA TGTGCCAGCAGCTTACAGCTGCGACCGGGGGCGTCAACTGAAGCTTTCTTT. This gives the protein CASSLQLRPGASTEAFF. Looking up the rest from reference TRBV7-2 and TRBJ1-1 gives the full variable domain: GAGVSQSPSNKVTEKGKDVELRCDPISGHTALYWYRQSLGQGLEFLIYFQGNSAPDKSGLPSDRFSAERTGGSVSTLTIQRTQQEDSAVYLCASSLQLRPGASTEAFFGQGTRLTVV.

This clonotype was recorded a few times. V gene TRBV28 combines with J gene TRBJ1-3, with a weak D call TRBD1 (6 bases). The V gene's germline CDR1 is MDHEN and CDR2 SYDVKM. V was clipped by 2 bases and J by 1 base, with 18 bases between them. The CDR3 length is 18 residues. The CDR3 loop is CASSLQQGRLGSGNTIYF. The CDR3, as DNA: TGTGCCAGCAGTTTACAACAGGGCCGCCTAGGATCTGGAAACACCATATATTTT.